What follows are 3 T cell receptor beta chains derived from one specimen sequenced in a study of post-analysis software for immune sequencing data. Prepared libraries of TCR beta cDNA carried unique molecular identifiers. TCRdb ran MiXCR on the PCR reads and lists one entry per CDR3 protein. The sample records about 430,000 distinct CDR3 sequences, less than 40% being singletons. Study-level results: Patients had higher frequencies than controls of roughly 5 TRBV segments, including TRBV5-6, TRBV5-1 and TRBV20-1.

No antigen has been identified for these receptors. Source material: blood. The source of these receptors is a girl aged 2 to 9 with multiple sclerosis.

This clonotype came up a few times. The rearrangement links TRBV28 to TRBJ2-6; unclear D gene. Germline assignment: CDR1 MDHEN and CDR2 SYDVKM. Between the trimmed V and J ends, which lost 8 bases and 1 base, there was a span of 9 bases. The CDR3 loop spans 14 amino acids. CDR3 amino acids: CASSRESGANVLTF. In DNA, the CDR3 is TGTGCCAGCTCACGAGAATCTGGGGCCAACGTCCTGACTTTC.

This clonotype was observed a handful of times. CDR3 DNA: TGCGCCAGCAGCTTGGCCAGGGGAAGAGGCTATGGCTACACCTTC. Translating gives CASSLARGRGYGYTF. V gene TRBV5-1 combines with J gene TRBJ1-2; TRBD1 is a possible D gene (6 bases). The CDR3 is made up of 15 amino acids. V lost 0 bases to trimming and J lost 4 bases, with 13 bases between them. CDR1 is SGHRS and CDR2 is YFSETQ in the germline V gene.

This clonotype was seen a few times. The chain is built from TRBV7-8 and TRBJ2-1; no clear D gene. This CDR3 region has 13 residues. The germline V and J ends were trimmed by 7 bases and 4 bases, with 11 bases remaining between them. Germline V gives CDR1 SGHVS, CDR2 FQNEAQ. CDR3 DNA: TGTGCCAGCACCACTCAGGTGTACAATGAGCAGTTCTTC. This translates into CASTTQVYNEQFF.